The entry below describes one T cell receptor beta chain. The entry originates in a study of CD8 T cells in Susac syndrome. V was clipped by 3 bases and J by 2 bases, with 10 bases between them. This CDR3 is 14 amino acids long. CDR1 GTSNPN and CDR2 SVGIG come from the germline V gene (reference sequence). Reverse transcription of 0.5 to 1 ug RNA used random hexamers. Across 54 Vbeta and 13 Jbeta, immunoSEQ multiplex PCR amplified TCR beta CDR3. TCRdb reanalysed the immunoSEQ multiplex PCR reads using MiXCR and keeps one entry per CDR3 protein. The data contain 150,000 to 200,000 distinct CDR3 sequences, about 94% of them singletons. The authors sequenced TCR beta from blood CD8+ and CD4+ T cells. Controls matched for sex and age were healthy donors.

The specimen sequenced was CD4+ T cells from PBMCs. The receptor's source is a human donor in good health. This chain connects TRBV30 to TRBJ2-2; tentatively, D is TRBD1 (6 bases). The CDR3 region is CAWSVGTNTGELFF. The CDR3 DNA reads as TGTGCCTGGAGCGTTGGGACAAACACCGGGGAGCTGTTTTTT.